This T cell receptor beta chain originates from a study of blood T cell repertoires in COVID-19. Turning to the study itself: COVID-19 samples collected from the United States, Italy and Spain covered acute and convalescent phases. PBMCs, B-cell-depleted T cells, or T cells were the source of the cDNA or gDNA that made up the material.

The CDR3 consists of 15 residues. How the authors handled the data: Reference gene primer amplification gave nucleated cell count estimates. Profiling relied on immunoSEQ multiplex PCR, and the TCRdb table lists in-frame clones only, not all of them. Clonal size and the V and J genes are those of that table, whereas D and trimming came from the DNA. The sample has hundreds of thousands of clones, around 87% seen once. This clonotype was obtained from a woman aged 40 to 50 who had recovered from COVID-19. The chain employs TRBV21-1 and TRBJ2-7; TRBD2 is taken as the D call from the table, unchecked against the DNA. TRBV21-1 is a known pseudogene. Sequenced: peripheral blood. The CDR3 loop is CASSKPCELSYEQYF. CDR3 DNA sequence: TGTGCCAGCAGCAAACCCTGCGAGCTCTCCTACGAGCAGTACTTC.